This T cell receptor (beta chain) was profiled in a study of shared clonotypes between healthy human individuals. At the level of the study: A couple of women and a few men aged 18 to 49 served as donors.

Germline CDR1 reads MNHEY; CDR2 reads SMNVEV (reference sequence). The CDR3 spans 16 residues. Losses at the gene ends were 3 bases for V and 5 bases for J; bases not matched to a gene: 5. Here immunoSEQ multiplex PCR was the method, and the copy in TCRdb shows in-frame clones only, minus some. Here the sample spans some 1,400,000 clones, approximately 97% being singletons. From CD4+ cells came CD45RA+ naive and CD45RA-negative memory subsets. This clonotype originated in a man in his thirties or forties in good health. The genes are TRBV27 and TRBJ2-2; TRBD1 aligns across 11 bases. Sequencing was performed on naive CD4+ T cells sorted from blood. As to subset: CD45RA+ positively selected. This CDR3 is CASSFSGQGGTGELFF. DNA for the CDR3: TGTGCCAGCAGTTTTTCGGGACAGGGGGGGACCGGGGAGCTGTTTTTT.